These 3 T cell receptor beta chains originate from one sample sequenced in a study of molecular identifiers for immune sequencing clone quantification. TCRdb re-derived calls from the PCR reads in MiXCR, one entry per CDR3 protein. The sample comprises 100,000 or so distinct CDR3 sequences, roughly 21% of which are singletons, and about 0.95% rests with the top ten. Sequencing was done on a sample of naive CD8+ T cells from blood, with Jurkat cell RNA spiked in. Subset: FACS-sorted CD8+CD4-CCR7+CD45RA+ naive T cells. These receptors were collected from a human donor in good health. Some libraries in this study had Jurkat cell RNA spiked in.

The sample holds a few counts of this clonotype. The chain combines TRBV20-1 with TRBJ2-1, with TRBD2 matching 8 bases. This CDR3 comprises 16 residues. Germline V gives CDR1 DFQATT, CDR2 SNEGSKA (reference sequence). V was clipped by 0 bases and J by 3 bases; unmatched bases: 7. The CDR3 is CSARDSAGGRYNEQFF. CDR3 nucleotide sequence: TGCAGTGCTAGAGATTCGGCGGGAGGCCGCTACAATGAGCAGTTCTTC.

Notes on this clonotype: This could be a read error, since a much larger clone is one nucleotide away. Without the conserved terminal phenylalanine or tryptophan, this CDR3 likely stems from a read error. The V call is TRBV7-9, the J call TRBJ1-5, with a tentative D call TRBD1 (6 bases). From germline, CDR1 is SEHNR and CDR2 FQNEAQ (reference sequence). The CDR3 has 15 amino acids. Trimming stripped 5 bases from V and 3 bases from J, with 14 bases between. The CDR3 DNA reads TGTGCCAGCAGCCTCGGACAGTTCGACAATCAGCCCCAGCATCTT. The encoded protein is CASSLGQFDNQPQHL.

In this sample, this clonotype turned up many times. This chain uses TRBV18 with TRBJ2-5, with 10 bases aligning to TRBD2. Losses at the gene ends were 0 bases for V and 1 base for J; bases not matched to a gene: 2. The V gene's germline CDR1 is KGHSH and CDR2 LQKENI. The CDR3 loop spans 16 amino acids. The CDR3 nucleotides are TGTGCCAGCTCACCACCCGCTAGCGGGGGCCAAGAGACCCAGTACTTC. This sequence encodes CASSPPASGGQETQYF.